Here is one T cell receptor (beta chain) with its context. The antigen remains unidentified. This entry is derived from a study of PD-L1 blockade in urothelial cancer. Study-wide context: At some point between 2014 and 2016 therapy began: atezolizumab 1,200 mg intravenously every 3 weeks. Blood was analyzed 3 weeks (second dose) and 6 weeks after treatment start. The study's findings and limits: Pretreatment clonality of the blood TCR repertoire below the median was predictive of superior survival. Durable-benefit patients had greater expansion of tumor-associated blood clones at 3 weeks.

Time point described: pretreatment peripheral blood. The data were produced by immunoSEQ multiplex PCR, yet TCRdb's version contains in-frame clones alone and is incomplete. The sample lists 95,000 to 100,000 clones, roughly 87% occurring once. Germline CDR1 MNHEY, CDR2 SVGAGI. The CDR3 contains 16 residues. Deletions cut 0 bases from V and 2 bases from J, with 11 bases between. J is TRBJ2-1 and V is TRBV6-5; TRBD2 might be the D (6 bases). This sample comprised PBMCs, obtained around atezolizumab (anti-PD-L1) treatment. This clonotype was obtained from a man in his 60s with urothelial cancer. DNA for the CDR3: TGTGCCAGCAGTTACTCCCCCCCGGGAGCCTACAATGAGCAGTTCTTC. This sequence encodes CASSYSPPGAYNEQFF.